This is a list of T cell receptor beta chains from one sample in a study of tumor-infiltrating lymphocytes in primary liver carcinoma. TCRdb reanalysed the multiplex PCR reads using MiXCR and keeps one entry per CDR3 protein. The sample has 300,000 to 400,000 distinct CDR3 sequences, around 60% seen once. Sequenced input: peripheral blood. Receptor source: a man aged 35 to 55 with primary liver carcinoma and hepatitis B virus infection. Both conserved end residues are part of each CDR3. D genes are given only for firm matches. Size tells how often a clone was seen (once, few, many) or the class of an expanded clone, and some rows leave it out.

size | J | D | V | length | CDR3 | DNA
many | TRBJ2-7 | TRBD2 | TRBV6-8 | 16 | CASSILTSGRPAEQYF | TGTGCCAGCAGCATACTAACTAGCGGGAGGCCCGCCGAGCAGTACTTC
. | TRBJ2-1 | . | TRBV11-2 | 15 | CASSLEPGGYNKQFF | TGTGCCAGCAGCTTAGAGCCGGGGGGCTACAATAAGCAATTCTTC
. | TRBJ2-7 | . | TRBV5-6 | 14 | CASSLERTTYEQYF | TGTGCCAGTAGCTTGGAAAGGACAACCTACGAGCAGTACTTC
. | TRBJ1-5 | TRBD1 | TRBV11-2 | 13 | CTSSVRQGLPQHF | TGTACCAGCAGTGTAAGACAGGGATTGCCCCAGCATTTT
. | TRBJ2-1 | . | TRBV4-3 | 13 | CASSQGGGDEQFF | TGCGCCAGCAGCCAAGGCGGGGGCGATGAGCAGTTCTTC
. | TRBJ2-2 | . | TRBV5-1 | 15 | CASSLDGGDTGELFF | TGCGCCAGCAGCTTGGACGGGGGCGACACCGGGGAGCTGTTTTTT
. | TRBJ1-2 | . | TRBV28 | 12 | CASSLCNYGYTF | TGTGCCAGCAGTTTATGCAACTATGGCTACACCTTC
many | TRBJ1-2 | . | TRBV12-3/TRBV12-4 | 14 | CASSLVRAYYGYTF | TGTGCCAGCAGTTTGGTCAGAGCTTACTATGGCTACACCTTC
. | TRBJ2-7 | . | TRBV28 | 14 | CASSLSGILNEQYF | TGTGCCAGCAGTTTGTCAGGGATCTTGAACGAGCAGTACTTC
. | TRBJ2-2 | TRBD2 | TRBV5-1 | 16 | CASSLTSGANTGELFF | TGCGCCAGCAGCTTGACTAGCGGAGCCAACACCGGGGAGCTGTTTTTT
many | TRBJ1-5 | . | TRBV11-2 | 16 | CASSLDIKGNHQPQHF | TGTGCCAGCAGCTTAGATATTAAGGGTAACCATCAGCCCCAGCATTTT
. | TRBJ2-1 | . | TRBV12-3/TRBV12-4 | 14 | CASSLMAGRNEQFF | TGTGCCAGCAGTTTAATGGCGGGGCGGAATGAGCAGTTCTTC
. | TRBJ2-1 | TRBD2 | TRBV11-1 | 18 | CASFTFYASGRAGDEQFF | TGTGCCAGCTTTACCTTTTATGCTAGCGGGAGGGCCGGGGATGAGCAGTTCTTC
. | TRBJ2-3 | . | TRBV10-3 | 15 | CAINSNRDTLDTQYF | TGTGCCATCAATAGCAACAGGGATACCCTGGATACGCAGTATTTT
. | TRBJ2-2 | TRBD1 | TRBV5-4 | 14 | CASSRTGQSGEPFF | TGTGCCAGCTCCCGGACAGGGCAATCCGGGGAGCCGTTTTTT
. | TRBJ2-5 | TRBD1 | TRBV11-2 | 18 | CVSKALGQRRTTGENQYF | TGTGTCAGTAAGGCCTTAGGACAAAGGAGGACCACAGGGGAGAACCAGTACTTC
. | TRBJ1-3 | . | TRBV28 | 15 | CASSFSGASGNTIYF | TGTGCCAGCAGCTTCTCGGGGGCCTCTGGAAACACCATATATTTT
. | TRBJ2-7 | TRBD2 | TRBV11-2 | 17 | CVSSLDRGGLAGNEQYF | TGCGTCAGCAGCTTAGATCGAGGTGGATTAGCGGGCAACGAGCAGTACTTC
. | TRBJ1-1 | . | TRBV5-4 | 13 | CASSLADSGRAFF | TGTGCCAGCAGCTTGGCCGACAGCGGGCGGGCTTTCTTT
. | TRBJ1-1 | . | TRBV12-3/TRBV12-4 | 14 | CVSSYKGFTAEALF | TGTGTCAGCAGTTATAAGGGCTTCACCGCTGAAGCTCTCTTT
. | TRBJ2-1 | . | TRBV11-3 | 14 | CASSLDWTDNERFF | TGTGCCAGCAGCTTAGATTGGACAGACAATGAGCGGTTCTTC
few | TRBJ2-5 | . | TRBV30 | 13 | CAMESQGQETQYF | TGTGCGATGGAGTCACAGGGACAAGAGACCCAGTACTTC
. | TRBJ2-2 | . | TRBV5-4 | 15 | CASSANEGITGELFF | TGTGCCAGCAGCGCGAACGAGGGTATCACCGGGGAGCTGTTTTTT
many | TRBJ1-1 | . | TRBV5-5 | 14 | CASSRGLINTEAFF | TGTGCCAGCAGCAGGGGACTGATAAACACTGAAGCTTTCTTT
few | TRBJ2-3 | . | TRBV14 | 12 | CASSQGPDTQYF | TGTGCCAGCAGCCAAGGACCAGATACGCAGTATTTT
many | TRBJ2-2 | . | TRBV12-3/TRBV12-4 | 12 | CGAQGDTGELFF | TGTGGCGCGCAGGGAGACACCGGGGAGCTGTTTTTT
. | TRBJ1-1 | TRBD1 | TRBV11-2 | 15 | CASNLGGQANTEAFF | TGTGCCAGCAACTTAGGTGGACAGGCTAACACTGAAGCTTTTTTT
. | TRBJ2-5 | . | TRBV24-1 | 15 | CATTHIVAPQETQYF | TGTGCCACCACTCATATTGTGGCACCCCAAGAGACCCAGTACTTC
. | TRBJ2-7 | . | TRBV4-1 | 15 | CASSQASVTGLEQYF | TGCGCCAGCAGCCAAGCTTCAGTGACAGGATTAGAGCAGTACTTC
few | TRBJ1-3 | . | TRBV6-1 | 15 | CASNLQETSGNTIYF | TGTGCCAGCAACCTACAGGAGACCTCTGGAAACACCATATATTTT
. | TRBJ1-2 | . | TRBV4-2 | 14 | CASSQDWGGYGYTF | TGTGCCAGCAGCCAAGATTGGGGGGGCTATGGTTACACCTTC
many | TRBJ2-3 | . | TRBV29-1 | 13 | CSVVVGSTDTQYF | TGCAGCGTTGTTGTCGGGAGCACAGATACGCAGTATTTT
. | TRBJ2-7 | . | TRBV5-6 | 13 | CASSAGTYYEQYF | TGTGCCAGCAGCGCCGGGACATACTACGAGCAGTACTTC
. | TRBJ2-1 | TRBD2 | TRBV12-3/TRBV12-4 | 14 | CASTTSGRANEQFF | TGTGCCAGCACCACTAGCGGGAGGGCGAATGAGCAGTTCTTC
. | TRBJ2-3 | . | TRBV11-1 | 15 | CASREGGDSTDTQYF | TGTGCCAGCAGAGAAGGCGGGGATTCGACAGATACGCAGTATTTT
many | TRBJ2-2 | . | TRBV10-3 | 12 | CAISESAGRLFF | TGTGCCATCAGTGAGTCGGCGGGGAGGCTGTTTTTT
many | TRBJ1-2 | TRBD1 | TRBV6-6 | 14 | CASSTRQGWDGYTF | TGTGCCAGCAGTACCCGACAGGGTTGGGATGGCTACACCTTC
. | TRBJ2-1 | TRBD2 | TRBV5-1 | 16 | CASSLATLGGGNEQFF | TGCGCCAGCAGCTTGGCAACGTTGGGCGGGGGTAATGAGCAGTTCTTC
. | TRBJ1-2 | . | TRBV5-4 | 15 | CVSSYEVDPSYGYTF | TGTGTCAGCAGCTATGAGGTAGACCCGTCCTATGGCTACACCTTC
many | TRBJ1-2 | . | TRBV4-2 | 15 | CASSQDLGGRNGYTF | TGTGCCAGCAGCCAAGATCTGGGTGGGCGAAATGGCTACACCTTC
. | TRBJ2-7 | . | TRBV12-3/TRBV12-4 | 12 | CASNWGGYEQYF | TGTGCCAGCAATTGGGGCGGGTACGAGCAGTACTTC